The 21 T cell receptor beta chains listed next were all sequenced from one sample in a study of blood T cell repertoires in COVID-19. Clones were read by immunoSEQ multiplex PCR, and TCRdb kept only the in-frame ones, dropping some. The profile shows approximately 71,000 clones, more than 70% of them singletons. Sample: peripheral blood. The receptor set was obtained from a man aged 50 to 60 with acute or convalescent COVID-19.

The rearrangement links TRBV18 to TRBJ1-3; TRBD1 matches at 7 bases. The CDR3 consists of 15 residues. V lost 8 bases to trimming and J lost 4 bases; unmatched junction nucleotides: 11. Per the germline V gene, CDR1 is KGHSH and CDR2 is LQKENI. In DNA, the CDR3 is TGTGCCAGCCTACGGGACAGCATCTCCGGAAACACCATATATTTT. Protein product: CASLRDSISGNTIYF.

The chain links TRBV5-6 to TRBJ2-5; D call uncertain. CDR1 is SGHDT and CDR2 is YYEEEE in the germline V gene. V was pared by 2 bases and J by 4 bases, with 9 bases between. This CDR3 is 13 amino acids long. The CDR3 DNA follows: TGTGCCAGCAGCTTTTTTAACGGAGAGACCCAGTACTTC. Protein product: CASSFFNGETQYF. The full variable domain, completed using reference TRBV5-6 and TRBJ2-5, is DAGVTQSPTHLIKTRGQQVTLRCSPKSGHDTVSWYQQALGQGPQFIFQYYEEEERQRGNFPDRFSGHQFPNYSSELNVNALLLGDSALYLCASSFFNGETQYFGPGTRLLVL.

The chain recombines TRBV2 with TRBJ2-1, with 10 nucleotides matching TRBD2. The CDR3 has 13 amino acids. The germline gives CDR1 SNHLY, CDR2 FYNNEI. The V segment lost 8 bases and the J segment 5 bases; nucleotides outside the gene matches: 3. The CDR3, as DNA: TGTGCCAGCGCTAGCGGGAGCAACAATGAGCAGTTCTTC. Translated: CASASGSNNEQFF.

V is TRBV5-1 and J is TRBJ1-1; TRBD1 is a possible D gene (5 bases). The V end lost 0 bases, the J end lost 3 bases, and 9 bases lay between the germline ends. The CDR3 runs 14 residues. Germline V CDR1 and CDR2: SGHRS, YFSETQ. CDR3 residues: CASSLAGGDTEAFF. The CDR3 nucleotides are TGCGCCAGCAGCTTGGCCGGAGGGGACACTGAAGCTTTCTTT.

The CDR3 coding sequence is TGTGCCAGCAGCTTGACTTTCGGACAGGGGGGACAGCCCCAGCATTTT. Encoded protein: CASSLTFGQGGQPQHF. This chain connects TRBV5-4 to TRBJ1-5, with 10 positions matching TRBD1. This CDR3 has 16 amino acids. The germline gives CDR1 SGHNT, CDR2 YYREEE (reference sequence). V gave up 1 base and J gave up 7 bases; unmatched junction bases: 8.

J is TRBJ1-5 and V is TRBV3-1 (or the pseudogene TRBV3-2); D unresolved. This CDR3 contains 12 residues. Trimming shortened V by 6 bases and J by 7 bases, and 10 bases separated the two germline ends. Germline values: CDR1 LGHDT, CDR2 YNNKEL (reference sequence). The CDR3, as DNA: TGTGCCAGCAGTTACCCCGGGCAGCCCCAGCATTTT. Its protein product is CASSYPGQPQHF.

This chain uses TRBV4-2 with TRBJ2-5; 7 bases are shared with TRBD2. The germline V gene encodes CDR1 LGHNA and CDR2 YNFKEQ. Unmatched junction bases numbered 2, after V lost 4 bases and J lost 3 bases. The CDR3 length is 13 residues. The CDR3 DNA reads TGTGCCAGCAGCCGGGGGGGGGAAGAGACCCAGTACTTC. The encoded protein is CASSRGGEETQYF.

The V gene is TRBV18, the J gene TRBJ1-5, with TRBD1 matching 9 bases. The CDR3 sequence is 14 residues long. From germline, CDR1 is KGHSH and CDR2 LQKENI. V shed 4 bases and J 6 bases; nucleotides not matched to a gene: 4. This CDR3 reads CASSLRDRVQPQHF. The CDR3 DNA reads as TGTGCCAGCTCACTCCGGGACAGGGTTCAGCCCCAGCATTTT.

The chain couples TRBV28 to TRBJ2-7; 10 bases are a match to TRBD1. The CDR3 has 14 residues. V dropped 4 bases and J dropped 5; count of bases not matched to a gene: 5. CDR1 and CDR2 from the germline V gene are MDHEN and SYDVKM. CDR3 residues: CASSSGQGFDEQYF. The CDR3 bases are TGTGCCAGCAGTTCGGGACAGGGGTTCGACGAGCAGTACTTC.

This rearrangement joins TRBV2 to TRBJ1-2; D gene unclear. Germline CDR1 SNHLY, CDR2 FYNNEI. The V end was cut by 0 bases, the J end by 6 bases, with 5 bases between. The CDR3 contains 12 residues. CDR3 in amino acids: CASSEATDGYTF. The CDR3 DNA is TGTGCCAGCAGTGAAGCGACTGATGGCTACACCTTC.

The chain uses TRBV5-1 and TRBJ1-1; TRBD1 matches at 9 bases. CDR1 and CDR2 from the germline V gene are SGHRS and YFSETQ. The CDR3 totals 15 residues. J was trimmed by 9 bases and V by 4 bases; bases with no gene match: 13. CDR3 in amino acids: CASSKPGQGLGKAFF. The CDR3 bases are TGCGCCAGCAGCAAACCGGGACAGGGTCTCGGAAAAGCTTTCTTT.

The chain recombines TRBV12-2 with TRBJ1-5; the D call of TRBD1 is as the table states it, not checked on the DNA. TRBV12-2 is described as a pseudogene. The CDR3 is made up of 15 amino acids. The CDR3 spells CASRPPNICNQPQHF. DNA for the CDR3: TGTGCAAGTCGCCCCCCAAACATCTGCAATCAGCCCCAGCATTTT.

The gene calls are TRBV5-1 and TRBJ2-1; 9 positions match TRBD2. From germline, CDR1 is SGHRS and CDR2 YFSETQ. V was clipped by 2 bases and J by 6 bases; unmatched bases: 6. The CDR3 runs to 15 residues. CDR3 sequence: CASSFTGTSPNEQFF. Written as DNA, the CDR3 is TGCGCCAGCAGCTTTACCGGGACTAGCCCCAATGAGCAGTTCTTC. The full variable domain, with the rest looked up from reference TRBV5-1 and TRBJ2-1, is KAGVTQTPRYLIKTRGQQVTLSCSPISGHRSVSWYQQTPGQGLQFLFEYFSETQRNKGNFPGRFSGRQFSNSRSEMNVSTLELGDSALYLCASSFTGTSPNEQFFGPGTRLTVL.

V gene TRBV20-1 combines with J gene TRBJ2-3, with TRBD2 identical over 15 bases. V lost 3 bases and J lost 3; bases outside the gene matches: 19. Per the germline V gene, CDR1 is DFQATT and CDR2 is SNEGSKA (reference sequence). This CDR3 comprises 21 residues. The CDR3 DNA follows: TGCAGTGCTAGTTACGGTGGCGGACTAGCGGGAGGGCCGAGTGTTACAGATACGCAGTATTTT. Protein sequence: CSASYGGGLAGGPSVTDTQYF.

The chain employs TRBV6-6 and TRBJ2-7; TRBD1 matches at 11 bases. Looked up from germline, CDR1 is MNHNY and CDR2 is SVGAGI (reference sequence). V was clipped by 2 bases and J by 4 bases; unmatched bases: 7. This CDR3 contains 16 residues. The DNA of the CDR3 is TGTGCCAGCAGTTACCGGACAGGGGGCGGGCTTTACGAGCAGTACTTC. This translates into CASSYRTGGGLYEQYF.

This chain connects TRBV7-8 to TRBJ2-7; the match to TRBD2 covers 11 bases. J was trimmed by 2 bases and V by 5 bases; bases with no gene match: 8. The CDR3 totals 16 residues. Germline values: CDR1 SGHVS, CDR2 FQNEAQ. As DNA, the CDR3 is TGTGCCAGCAGCCCGGGACTAGCGGAGGGGGCCTACGAGCAGTACTTC. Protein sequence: CASSPGLAEGAYEQYF.

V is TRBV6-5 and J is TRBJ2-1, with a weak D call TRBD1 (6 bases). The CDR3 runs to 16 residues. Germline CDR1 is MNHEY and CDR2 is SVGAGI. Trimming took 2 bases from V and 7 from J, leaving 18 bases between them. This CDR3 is CASSYGLAGVPNEQFF. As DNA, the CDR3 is TGTGCCAGCAGTTACGGGCTAGCAGGGGTCCCGAATGAGCAGTTCTTC.

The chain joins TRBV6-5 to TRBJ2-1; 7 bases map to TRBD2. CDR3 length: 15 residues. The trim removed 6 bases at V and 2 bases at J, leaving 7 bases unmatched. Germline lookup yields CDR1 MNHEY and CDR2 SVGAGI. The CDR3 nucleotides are TGTGCCAGCAGCCAAACGGGACTACCCTACAATGAGCAGTTCTTC. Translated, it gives CASSQTGLPYNEQFF.

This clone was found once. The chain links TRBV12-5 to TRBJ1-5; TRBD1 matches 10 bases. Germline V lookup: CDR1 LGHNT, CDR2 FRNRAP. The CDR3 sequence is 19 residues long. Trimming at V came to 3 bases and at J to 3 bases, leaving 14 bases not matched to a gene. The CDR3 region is CASGFFGTGVFAINQPQHF. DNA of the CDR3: TGTGCTAGTGGTTTTTTCGGGACAGGGGTCTTCGCCATCAATCAGCCCCAGCATTTT.

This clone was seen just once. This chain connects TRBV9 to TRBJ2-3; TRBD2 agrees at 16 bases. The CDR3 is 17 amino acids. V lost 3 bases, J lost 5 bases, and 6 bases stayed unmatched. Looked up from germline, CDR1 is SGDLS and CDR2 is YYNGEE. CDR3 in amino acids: CASSALGTSGGEDTQYF. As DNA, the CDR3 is TGTGCCAGCAGCGCTTTGGGGACTAGCGGGGGGGAAGATACGCAGTATTTT.

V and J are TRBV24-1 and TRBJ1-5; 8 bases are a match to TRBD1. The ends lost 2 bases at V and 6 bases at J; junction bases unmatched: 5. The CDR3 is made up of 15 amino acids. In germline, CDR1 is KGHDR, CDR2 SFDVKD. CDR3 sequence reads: CATSDSQGAIQPQHF. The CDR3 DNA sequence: TGTGCCACCAGTGATTCCCAGGGGGCGATTCAGCCCCAGCATTTT.